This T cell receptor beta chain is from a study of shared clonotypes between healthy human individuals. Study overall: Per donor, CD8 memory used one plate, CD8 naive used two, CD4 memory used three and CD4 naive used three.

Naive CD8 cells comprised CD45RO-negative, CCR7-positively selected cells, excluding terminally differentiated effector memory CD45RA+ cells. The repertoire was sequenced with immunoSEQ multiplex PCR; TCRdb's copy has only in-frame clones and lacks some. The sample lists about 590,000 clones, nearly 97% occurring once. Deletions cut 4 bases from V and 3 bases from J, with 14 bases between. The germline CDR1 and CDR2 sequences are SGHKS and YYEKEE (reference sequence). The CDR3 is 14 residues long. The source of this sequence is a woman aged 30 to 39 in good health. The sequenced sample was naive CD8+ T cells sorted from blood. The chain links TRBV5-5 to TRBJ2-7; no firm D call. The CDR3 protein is CASSATILFYEQYF. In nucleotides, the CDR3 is TGTGCCAGCAGCGCTACCATACTCTTCTACGAGCAGTACTTC.